The 10 T cell receptor beta chains below all came from one sample that was sequenced in a study of identifying expanded T cells in peripheral blood. Assay used: immunoSEQ multiplex PCR; TCRdb lists only in-frame clones, some missing. Of approximately 100,000 clones listed, approximately 90% are singletons. Specimen: blood. The receptors shown here come from a person aged 18 to 75 in good health.

The chain recombines TRBV27 with TRBJ1-2; tentative D call: TRBD1 (5 bases). V lost 3 bases and J 2 bases, leaving 13 bases between the germline ends. CDR1 and CDR2 (germline): MNHEY, SMNVEV (reference sequence). The CDR3 is 15 residues long. In nucleotides, the CDR3 is TGTGCCAGCAGTTTTAGAGGGGCGACCAACTATGGCTACACCTTC. This sequence encodes CASSFRGATNYGYTF.

This clone was recorded once. In DNA form, the CDR3 reads TGTGCCAGCAGCTTTAAAACAGGGGGCGGAGGTTATGAGCAGTTCTTC. It translates to CASSFKTGGGGYEQFF. This chain connects TRBV11-2 to TRBJ2-1, with 9 bases identical to TRBD1. V lost 3 bases and J lost 8; bases outside the gene matches: 11. Per germline, CDR1 SGHAT and CDR2 FQNNGV. CDR3 length: 16 amino acids.

The V and J genes are TRBV5-4 and TRBJ2-6; D could derive from TRBD1 or TRBD2 (5 bases each). CDR3 length: 17 residues. Trimming removed 3 bases from V and 4 bases from J, with 17 bases in between. Germline V gives CDR1 SGHNT, CDR2 YYREEE (reference sequence). The CDR3, as DNA: TGTGCCAGCAGCTCGGGACGGATGACGATGGGGGCCAACGTCCTGACTTTC. Protein product: CASSSGRMTMGANVLTF.

The V and J genes are TRBV5-4 and TRBJ2-2, with D tentatively TRBD1 (5 bases). With 4 bases removed from V and 5 bases from J, the gap between germline ends came to 12 bases. Germline values: CDR1 SGHNT, CDR2 YYREEE (reference sequence). This CDR3 has 14 amino acids. This CDR3 is CASSMGQGTGELFF. The CDR3 DNA is TGTGCCAGCAGCATGGGGCAGGGAACCGGGGAGCTGTTTTTT. Full variable domain (missing parts from reference TRBV5-4 and TRBJ2-2): ETGVTQSPTHLIKTRGQQVTLRCSSQSGHNTVSWYQQALGQGPQFIFQYYREEENGRGNFPPRFSGLQFPNYSSELNVNALELDDSALYLCASSMGQGTGELFFGEGSRLTVL.

This clone has a handful of counts. This sequence joins TRBV6-6 and TRBJ1-5; 7 nucleotides line up with TRBD1. In germline, CDR1 is MNHNY, CDR2 SVGAGI (reference sequence). V gave up 6 bases and J gave up 6 bases; unmatched junction bases: 8. The CDR3 loop spans 14 amino acids. CDR3 sequence (DNA): TGTGCCAGCAGCCCCGGACAGGTCGGTCAGCCCCAGCATTTT. As protein: CASSPGQVGQPQHF.

V usage is TRBV5-4 and J usage is TRBJ1-1; TRBD1 might be the D (5 bases). In germline, CDR1 is SGHNT, CDR2 YYREEE (reference sequence). The CDR3 is made up of 13 amino acids. V lost 0 bases and J lost 7, with 10 bases in between. In DNA form, the CDR3 reads TGTGCCAGCAGCTTGGCCTCGGGGCTTGAAGCTTTCTTT. It is translated as CASSLASGLEAFF.

This chain links TRBV5-6 with TRBJ2-3; D is unclear. Per the germline V gene, CDR1 is SGHDT and CDR2 is YYEEEE. The CDR3 consists of 11 residues. V lost 2 bases and J 6 bases, leaving 4 bases between the germline ends. The CDR3 DNA reads as TGTGCCAGCAGCTTAACGGATACGCAGTATTTT. This sequence encodes CASSLTDTQYF.

The chain combines TRBV4-3 with TRBJ2-3, with D possibly matching TRBD1 (6 bases). Germline CDR1 is LGHNA and CDR2 is YSLEER. Trimming took 1 base from V and 2 from J, leaving 16 bases between them. This CDR3 is built from 17 residues. The CDR3 is CASSQGTASEVTDTQYF. The DNA for the CDR3 is TGCGCCAGCAGCCAAGGGACAGCGTCTGAAGTCACAGATACGCAGTATTTT.

This chain links TRBV4-3 with TRBJ1-2; D perhaps matches TRBD1 (6 bases). The CDR3 spans 13 residues. V was clipped by 1 base and J by 7 bases, with 10 bases between them. Germline CDR1 and CDR2: LGHNA and YSLEER. The CDR3 nucleotides read TGCGCCAGCAGCCAAGTCGAAGGGGGTGGCTACACCTTC. Encoded protein: CASSQVEGGGYTF.

The gene calls are TRBV5-1 and TRBJ2-2; unclear D gene. Germline CDR1 is SGHRS and CDR2 is YFSETQ. The CDR3 is 15 residues long. V was trimmed by 2 bases and J by 2 bases, leaving 10 bases between them. CDR3 loop: CASSFAPFNTGELFF. CDR3 in DNA: TGCGCCAGCAGCTTTGCTCCCTTTAACACCGGGGAGCTGTTTTTT.